The present TCR beta chain was sequenced within a study of blood T cell repertoires in COVID-19. Turning to the study itself: COVID-19 samples collected from the United States, Italy and Spain covered acute and convalescent phases. T cells, B-cell-depleted T cells, or PBMCs provided the cDNA or gDNA that served as material.

The V and J ends lost 2 bases and 4 bases respectively, with 10 bases between them. Germline CDR1 is MNHEY and CDR2 is SVGEGT. The CDR3 is 14 amino acids. Seattle enrolled patients during active infection and tracked them longitudinally. Study processing details: Quantification of nucleated cells was approximated via reference gene primer amplification. Assay used: immunoSEQ multiplex PCR; TCRdb lists only in-frame clones, some missing. From that table come the V and J calls and clone size; the DNA was used to work out D and trimming. The table records 200,000 or so clones, approximately 80% of them present only once.

The V and J genes are TRBV6-2 or TRBV6-3 and TRBJ2-3; a weak D match, TRBD1 (6 bases). Material: peripheral blood. This clonotype originated in a woman aged 80 or over with COVID-19, enrolled during active disease. CDR3 DNA sequence: TGTGCCAGCAGTTACAGGGACACCGCAGATACGCAGTATTTT. Its translation is CASSYRDTADTQYF.